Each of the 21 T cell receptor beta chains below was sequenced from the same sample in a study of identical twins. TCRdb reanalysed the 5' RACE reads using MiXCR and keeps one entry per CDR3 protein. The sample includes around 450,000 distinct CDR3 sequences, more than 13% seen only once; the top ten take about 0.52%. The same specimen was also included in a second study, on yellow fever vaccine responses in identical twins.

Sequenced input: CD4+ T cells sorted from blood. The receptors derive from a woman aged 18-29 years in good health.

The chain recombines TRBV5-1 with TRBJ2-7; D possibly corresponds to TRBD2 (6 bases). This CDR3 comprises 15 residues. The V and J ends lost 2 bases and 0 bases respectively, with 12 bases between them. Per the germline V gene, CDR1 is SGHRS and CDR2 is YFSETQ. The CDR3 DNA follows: TGCGCCAGCAGCTTTGGGGGGACCGGCTCCTACGAGCAGTACTTC. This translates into CASSFGGTGSYEQYF.

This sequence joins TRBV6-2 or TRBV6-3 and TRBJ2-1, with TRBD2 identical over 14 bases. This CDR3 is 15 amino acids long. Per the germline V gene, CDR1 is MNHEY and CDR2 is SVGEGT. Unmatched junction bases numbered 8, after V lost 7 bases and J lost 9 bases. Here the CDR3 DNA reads TGTGCCAGCAACTCGGGACTAGCGGGAGTGGGTGAGCAGTTCTTC. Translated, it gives CASNSGLAGVGEQFF.

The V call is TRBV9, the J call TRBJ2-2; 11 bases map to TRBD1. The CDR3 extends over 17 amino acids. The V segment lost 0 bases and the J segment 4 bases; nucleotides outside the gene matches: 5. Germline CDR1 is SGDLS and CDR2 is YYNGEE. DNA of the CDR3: TGTGCCAGCAGCGTAGCGGGACAGGGGGGGTTCACCGGGGAGCTGTTTTTT. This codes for CASSVAGQGGFTGELFF. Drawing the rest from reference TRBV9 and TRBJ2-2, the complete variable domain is DSGVTQTPKHLITATGQRVTLRCSPRSGDLSVYWYQQSLDQGLQFLIQYYNGEERAKGNILERFSAQQFPDLHSELNLSSLELGDSALYFCASSVAGQGGFTGELFFGEGSRLTVL.

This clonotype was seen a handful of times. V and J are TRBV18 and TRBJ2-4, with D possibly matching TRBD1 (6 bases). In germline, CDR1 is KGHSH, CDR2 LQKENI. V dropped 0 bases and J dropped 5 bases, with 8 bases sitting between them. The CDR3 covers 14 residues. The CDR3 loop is CASSPPSGENIQYF. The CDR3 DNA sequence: TGTGCCAGCTCACCACCGTCAGGGGAAAACATTCAGTACTTC.

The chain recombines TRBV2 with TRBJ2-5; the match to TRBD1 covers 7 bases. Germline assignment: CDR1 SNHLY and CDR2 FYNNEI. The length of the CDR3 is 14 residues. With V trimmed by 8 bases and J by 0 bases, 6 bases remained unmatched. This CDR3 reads CASGTGVYQETQYF. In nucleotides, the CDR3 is TGTGCCAGCGGAACAGGGGTGTACCAAGAGACCCAGTACTTC.

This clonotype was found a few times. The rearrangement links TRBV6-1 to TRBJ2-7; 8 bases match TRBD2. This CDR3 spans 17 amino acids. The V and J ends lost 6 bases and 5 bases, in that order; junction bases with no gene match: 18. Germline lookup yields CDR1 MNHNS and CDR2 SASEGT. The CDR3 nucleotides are TGTGCCAGCAGCAACAATCTTAATATAGCGGGGATAGACGAGCAGTACTTC. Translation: CASSNNLNIAGIDEQYF.

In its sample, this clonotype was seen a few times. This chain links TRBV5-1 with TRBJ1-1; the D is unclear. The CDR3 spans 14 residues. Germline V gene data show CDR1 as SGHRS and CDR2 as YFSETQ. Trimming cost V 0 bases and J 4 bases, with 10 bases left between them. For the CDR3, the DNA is TGCGCCAGCAGCTTGGGAGGGAGAAGCACTGAAGCTTTCTTT. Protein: CASSLGGRSTEAFF.

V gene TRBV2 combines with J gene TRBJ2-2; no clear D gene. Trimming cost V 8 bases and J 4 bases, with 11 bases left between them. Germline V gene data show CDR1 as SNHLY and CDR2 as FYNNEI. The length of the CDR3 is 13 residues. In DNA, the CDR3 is TGTGCCAGCCATCGTGAGTTCACCGGGGAGCTGTTTTTT. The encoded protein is CASHREFTGELFF.

This CDR3 is CASSLRHSGNTIYF. The CDR3 nucleotides read TGTGCCAGCAGCTTAAGGCACTCTGGAAACACCATATATTTT. The J gene is TRBJ1-3, the V gene TRBV7-8; D not certain. This CDR3 is 14 amino acids long. CDR1 and CDR2 (germline): SGHVS, FQNEAQ. Trimming stripped 2 bases from V and 0 bases from J, with 5 bases between.

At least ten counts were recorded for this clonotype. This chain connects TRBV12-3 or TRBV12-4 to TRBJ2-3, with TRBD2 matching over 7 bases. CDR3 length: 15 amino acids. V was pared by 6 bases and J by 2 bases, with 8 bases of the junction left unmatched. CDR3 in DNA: TGTGCCAGCAGGGTCACCGGGGGGTCCACAGATACGCAGTATTTT. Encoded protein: CASRVTGGSTDTQYF.

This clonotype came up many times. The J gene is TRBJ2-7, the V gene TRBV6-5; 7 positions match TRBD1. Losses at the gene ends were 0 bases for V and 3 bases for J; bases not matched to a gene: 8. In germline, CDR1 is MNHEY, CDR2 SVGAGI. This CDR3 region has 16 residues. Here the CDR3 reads CASSYSLRQGIYEQYF. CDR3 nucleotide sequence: TGTGCCAGCAGTTACTCCCTGAGACAGGGCATCTACGAGCAGTACTTC.

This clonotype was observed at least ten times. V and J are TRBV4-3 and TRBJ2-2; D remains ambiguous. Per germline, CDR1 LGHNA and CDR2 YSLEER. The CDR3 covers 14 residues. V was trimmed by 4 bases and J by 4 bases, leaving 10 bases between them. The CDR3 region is CASSLLEGTGELFF. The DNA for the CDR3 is TGCGCCAGCAGCCTCCTAGAAGGCACCGGGGAGCTGTTTTTT.

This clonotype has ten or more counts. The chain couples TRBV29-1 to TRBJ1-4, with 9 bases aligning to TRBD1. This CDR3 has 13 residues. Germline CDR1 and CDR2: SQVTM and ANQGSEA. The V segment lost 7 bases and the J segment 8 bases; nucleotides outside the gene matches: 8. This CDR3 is CSAAPGQGEKLFF. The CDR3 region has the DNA TGCAGCGCTGCCCCGGGACAGGGCGAAAAACTGTTTTTT.

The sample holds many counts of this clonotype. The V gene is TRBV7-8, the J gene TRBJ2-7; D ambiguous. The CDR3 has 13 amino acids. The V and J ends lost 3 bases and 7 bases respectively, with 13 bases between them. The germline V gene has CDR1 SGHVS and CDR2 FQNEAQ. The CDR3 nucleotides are TGTGCCAGCAGCTTGGGCCAGATGCAGGAGCAGTACTTC. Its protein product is CASSLGQMQEQYF.

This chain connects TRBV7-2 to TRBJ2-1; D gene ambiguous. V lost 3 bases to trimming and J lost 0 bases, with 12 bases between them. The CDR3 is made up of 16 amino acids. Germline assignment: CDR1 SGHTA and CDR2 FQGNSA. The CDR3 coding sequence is TGTGCCAGCAGCTTCTCACGTACCAGCTCCTACAATGAGCAGTTCTTC. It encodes CASSFSRTSSYNEQFF.

The CDR3 here is CSGLQGGTEAFF. In DNA form, the CDR3 reads TGCAGCGGGTTACAGGGTGGAACTGAAGCTTTCTTT. V usage is TRBV29-1 and J usage is TRBJ1-1; perhaps TRBD1 as D (6 bases). Trimming removed 7 bases from V and 5 bases from J, with 14 bases in between. Germline V gene lookup returns CDR1 SQVTM and CDR2 ANQGSEA. The CDR3 consists of 12 residues.

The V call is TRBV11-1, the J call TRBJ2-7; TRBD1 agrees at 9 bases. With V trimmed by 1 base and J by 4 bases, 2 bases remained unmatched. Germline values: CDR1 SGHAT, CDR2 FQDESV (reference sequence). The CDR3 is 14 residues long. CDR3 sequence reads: CASSLDGQGYEQYF. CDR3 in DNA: TGTGCCAGCAGCTTAGACGGACAGGGGTACGAGCAGTACTTC.

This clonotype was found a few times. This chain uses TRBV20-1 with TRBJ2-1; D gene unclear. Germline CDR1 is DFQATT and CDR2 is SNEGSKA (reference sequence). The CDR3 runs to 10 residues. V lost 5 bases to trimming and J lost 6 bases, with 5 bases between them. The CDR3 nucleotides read TGCAGTGCTGGGGTCAATGAGCAGTTCTTC. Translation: CSAGVNEQFF.

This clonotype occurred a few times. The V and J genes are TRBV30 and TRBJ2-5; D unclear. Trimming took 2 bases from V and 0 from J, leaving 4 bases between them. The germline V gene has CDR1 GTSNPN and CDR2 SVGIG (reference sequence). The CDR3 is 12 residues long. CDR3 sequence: CAWSLDQETQYF. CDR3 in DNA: TGTGCCTGGAGTTTAGACCAAGAGACCCAGTACTTC.

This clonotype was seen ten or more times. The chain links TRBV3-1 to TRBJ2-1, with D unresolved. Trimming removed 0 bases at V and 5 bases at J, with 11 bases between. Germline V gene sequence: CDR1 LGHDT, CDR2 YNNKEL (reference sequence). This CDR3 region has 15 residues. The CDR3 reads CASSQDVGGNNEQFF. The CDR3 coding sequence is TGTGCCAGCAGCCAAGATGTGGGCGGAAACAATGAGCAGTTCTTC.

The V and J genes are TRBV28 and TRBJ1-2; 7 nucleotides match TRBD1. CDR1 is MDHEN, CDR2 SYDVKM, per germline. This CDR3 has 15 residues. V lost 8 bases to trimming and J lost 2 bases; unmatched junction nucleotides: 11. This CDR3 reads CASLRRQGGNYGYTF. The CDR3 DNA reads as TGTGCCAGCCTCCGGCGACAGGGAGGGAACTATGGCTACACCTTC.